This is a list of T cell receptor beta chains from one sample in a study of shared clonotypes between healthy human individuals. This table comes from immunoSEQ multiplex PCR, and its TCRdb copy is limited to in-frame clones, with some not included. The sample yields fewer than 1.4 million clones, roughly 74% seen once. What was sequenced was memory CD4+ T cells from PBMCs. The receptors were gathered from a man aged 18 to 30 in good health. Some clones in this sample may be carry-over from other donors' samples. Each CDR3 is given with its conserved first and last residue. D genes are given only for firm matches. Only some rows state a clone size, as once, few, many or a class for expanded clones.

d_call	v_call	j_call	clone_size	cdr3_nt	cdr3_aa
.	TRBV18	TRBJ2-2	.	TGTGCCAGCTCACCAACCTGGGGCACCGGGGAGCTGTTTTTT	CASSPTWGTGELFF
.	TRBV30	TRBJ1-2	.	TGTGCCTGGAGTGGGGTCGGGGGCGCGTACGGCTACACCTTC	CAWSGVGGAYGYTF
.	TRBV4-1	TRBJ2-1	.	TGCGCCAGCAGCCCGGAGGGGAGACTATACAATGAGCAGTTCTTC	CASSPEGRLYNEQFF
TRBD1	TRBV6-6	TRBJ2-5	many	TGTGCCAGCAGGCTAGGACAGGGGAGCCAAGAGACCCAGTACTTC	CASRLGQGSQETQYF
TRBD1	TRBV6-4	TRBJ2-3	.	TGTGCCAGCAGTGGACAGGGGATGACGGCGGATACGCAGTATTTT	CASSGQGMTADTQYF
.	TRBV2	TRBJ2-1	.	TGTGCCAGCAGTGAGGGACCGCGGGCCGTCAATGAGCAGTTCTTC	CASSEGPRAVNEQFF
.	TRBV7-3	TRBJ1-2	few	TGTGCCAGCGCGATGGACAGAAACTATGGCTACACCTTC	CASAMDRNYGYTF
.	TRBV5-8	TRBJ1-5	.	TGTGCCAGCAGCTTGGTTGGGGATAGCAATCAGCCCCAGCATTTT	CASSLVGDSNQPQHF
.	TRBV11-2	TRBJ1-3	.	TGTGCCAGCAGCTTAGGGAGGGGTGACACCATATATTTT	CASSLGRGDTIYF
.	TRBV29-1	TRBJ2-3	.	TGCAGCGTTGGTCCTAACTCGGGACATACAGATACGCAGTATTTT	CSVGPNSGHTDTQYF
TRBD2	TRBV18	TRBJ2-3	few	TGTGCCAGCTCACCAGGGACTAGCGGCACAGATACGCAGTATTTT	CASSPGTSGTDTQYF
TRBD1	TRBV15	TRBJ1-2	.	TGTGCCACCAGCAGGGACAGGGTCGATGGCTACACCTTC	CATSRDRVDGYTF
TRBD1	TRBV2	TRBJ1-5	.	TGTGCCAGCGGGGGACAGGGACGTCAGCCCCAGCATTTT	CASGGQGRQPQHF
.	TRBV6-1	TRBJ1-4	.	TGTGCCAGCAGTGAACGGTCGGGAAATGAAAAACTGTTTTTT	CASSERSGNEKLFF
.	TRBV19	TRBJ2-2	.	TGTGCCAGTACCTCCACAGGTCCGACCGGGGAGCTGTTTTTT	CASTSTGPTGELFF